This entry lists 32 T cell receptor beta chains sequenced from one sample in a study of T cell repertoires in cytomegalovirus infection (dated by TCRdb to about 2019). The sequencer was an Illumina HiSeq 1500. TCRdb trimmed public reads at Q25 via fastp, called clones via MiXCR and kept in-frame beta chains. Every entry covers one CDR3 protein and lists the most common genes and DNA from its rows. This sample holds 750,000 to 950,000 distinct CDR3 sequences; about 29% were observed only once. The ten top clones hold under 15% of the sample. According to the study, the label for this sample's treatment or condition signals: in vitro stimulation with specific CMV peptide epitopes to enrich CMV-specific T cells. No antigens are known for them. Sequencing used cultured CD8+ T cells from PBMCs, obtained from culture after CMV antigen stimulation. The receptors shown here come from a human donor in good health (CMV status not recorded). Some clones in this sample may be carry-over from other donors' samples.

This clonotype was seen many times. CDR3 sequence (DNA): TGTGCCACCGCGCGCAACACTGAAGCTTTCTTT. Its translation is CATARNTEAFF. This rearrangement joins TRBV6-2 or TRBV6-3 to TRBJ1-1; D remains ambiguous. This CDR3 has 11 residues. CDR1 and CDR2 (germline): MNHEY, SVGEGT. The V end lost 10 bases, the J end lost 2 bases, and 8 bases lay between the germline ends.

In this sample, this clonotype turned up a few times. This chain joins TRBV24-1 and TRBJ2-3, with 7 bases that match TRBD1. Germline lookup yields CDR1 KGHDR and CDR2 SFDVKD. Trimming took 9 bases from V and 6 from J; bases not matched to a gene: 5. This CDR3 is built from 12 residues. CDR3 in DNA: TGTGCCACCCAAGGACAGGCCGATACGCAGTATTTT. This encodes CATQGQADTQYF.

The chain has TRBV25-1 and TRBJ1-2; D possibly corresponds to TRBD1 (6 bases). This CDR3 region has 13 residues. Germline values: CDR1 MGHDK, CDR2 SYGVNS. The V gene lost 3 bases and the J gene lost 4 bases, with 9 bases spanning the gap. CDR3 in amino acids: CASSDQGSYGYTF. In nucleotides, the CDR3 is TGTGCCAGCAGTGACCAGGGGAGCTATGGCTACACCTTC.

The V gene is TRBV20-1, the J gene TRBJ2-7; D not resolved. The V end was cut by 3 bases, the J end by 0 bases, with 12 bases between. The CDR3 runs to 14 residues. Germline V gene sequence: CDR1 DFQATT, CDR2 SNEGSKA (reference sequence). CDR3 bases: TGCAGTGCTAGGTCCCCCCAGAGCTCCTACGAGCAGTACGTC. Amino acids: CSARSPQSSYEQYV.

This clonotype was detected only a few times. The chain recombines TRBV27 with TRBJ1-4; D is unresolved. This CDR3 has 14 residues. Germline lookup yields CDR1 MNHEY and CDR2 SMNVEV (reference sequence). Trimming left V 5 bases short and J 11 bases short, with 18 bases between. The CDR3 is CASSPHILDPKLFF. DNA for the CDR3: TGTGCCAGCAGTCCTCATATATTAGATCCTAAACTGTTTTTT.

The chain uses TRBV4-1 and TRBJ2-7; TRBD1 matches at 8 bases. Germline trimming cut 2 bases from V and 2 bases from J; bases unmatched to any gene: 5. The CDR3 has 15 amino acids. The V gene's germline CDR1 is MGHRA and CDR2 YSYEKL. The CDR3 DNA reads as TGCGCCAGCAGCCAAAAGGGACAGGTAACCTACGAGCAGTACGTC. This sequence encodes CASSQKGQVTYEQYV.

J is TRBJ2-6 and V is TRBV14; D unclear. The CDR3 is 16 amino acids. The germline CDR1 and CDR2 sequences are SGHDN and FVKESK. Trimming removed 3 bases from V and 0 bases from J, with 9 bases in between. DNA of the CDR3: TGTGCCAGCAGCCAGATCTGGGACTCTGGGGCCAACGTCCTGACTTTC. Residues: CASSQIWDSGANVLTF.

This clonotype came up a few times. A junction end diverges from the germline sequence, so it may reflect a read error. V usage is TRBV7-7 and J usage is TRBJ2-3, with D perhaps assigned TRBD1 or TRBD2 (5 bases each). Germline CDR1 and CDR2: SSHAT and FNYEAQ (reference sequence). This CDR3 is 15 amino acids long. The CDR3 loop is CASSFRSGTTDTQYF. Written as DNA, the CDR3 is TGTGCTAGCAGCTTTCGGTCCGGGACCACAGATACGCAGTATTTT. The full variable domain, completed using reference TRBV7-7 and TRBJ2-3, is GAGVSQSPRYKVTKRGQDVTLRCDPISSHATLYWYQQALGQGPEFLTYFNYEAQPDKSGLPSDRFSAERPEGSISTLTIQRTEQRDSAMYRCASSFRSGTTDTQYFGPGTRLTVL.

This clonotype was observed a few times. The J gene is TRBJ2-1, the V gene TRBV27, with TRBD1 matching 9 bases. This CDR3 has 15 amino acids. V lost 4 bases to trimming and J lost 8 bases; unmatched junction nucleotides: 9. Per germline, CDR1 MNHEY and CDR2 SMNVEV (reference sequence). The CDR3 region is CASSSPGTGPDEQFF. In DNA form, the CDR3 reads TGTGCCAGCAGTTCCCCCGGGACAGGGCCAGATGAGCAGTTCTTC.

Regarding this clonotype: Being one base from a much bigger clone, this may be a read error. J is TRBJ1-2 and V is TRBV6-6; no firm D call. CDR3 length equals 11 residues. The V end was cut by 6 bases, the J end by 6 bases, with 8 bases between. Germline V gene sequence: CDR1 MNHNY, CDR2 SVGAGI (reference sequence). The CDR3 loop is CASSPRDGYTF. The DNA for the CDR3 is TGTGCCAGCAGCCCACGGGATGGCTACACCTTC.

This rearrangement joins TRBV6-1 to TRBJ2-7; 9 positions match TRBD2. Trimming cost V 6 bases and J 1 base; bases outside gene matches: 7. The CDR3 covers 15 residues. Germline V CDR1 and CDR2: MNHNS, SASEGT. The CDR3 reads CASSPAGGGSYEQYV. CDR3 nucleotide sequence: TGTGCCAGCAGCCCCGCGGGGGGGGGATCCTACGAGCAGTACGTC.

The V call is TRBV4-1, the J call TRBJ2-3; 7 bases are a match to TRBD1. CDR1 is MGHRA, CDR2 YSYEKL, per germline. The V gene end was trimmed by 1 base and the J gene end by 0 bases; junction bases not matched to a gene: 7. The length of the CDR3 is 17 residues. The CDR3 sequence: CASSQAPGQSSTDTQYF. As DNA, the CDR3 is TGCGCCAGCAGCCAAGCCCCGGGACAGAGTAGCACAGATACGCAGTATTTT.

The CDR3 is CASSYMIAGERGGTDTQYF. As DNA, the CDR3 is TGTGCCAGCAGTTACATGATCGCGGGGGAGCGGGGGGGCACAGATACGCAGTATTTT. The chain couples TRBV6-6 to TRBJ2-3, with 9 bases lining up with TRBD2. Germline CDR1 MNHNY, CDR2 SVGAGI (reference sequence). The CDR3 length is 19 residues. The ends lost 2 bases at V and 1 base at J; junction bases unmatched: 13.

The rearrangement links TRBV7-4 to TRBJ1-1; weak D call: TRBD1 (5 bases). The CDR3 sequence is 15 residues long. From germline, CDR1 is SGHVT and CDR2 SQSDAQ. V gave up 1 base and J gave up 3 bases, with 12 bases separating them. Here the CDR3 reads CASSLGGYRDTEAFF. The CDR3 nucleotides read TGTGCCAGCAGCTTAGGGGGGTATCGGGACACTGAAGCTTTCTTT.

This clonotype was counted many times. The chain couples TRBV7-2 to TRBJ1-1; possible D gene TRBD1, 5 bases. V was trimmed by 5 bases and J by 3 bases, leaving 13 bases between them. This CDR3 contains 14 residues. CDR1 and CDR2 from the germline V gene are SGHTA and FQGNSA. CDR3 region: CASSPPGRDTEAFF. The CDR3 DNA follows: TGTGCCAGCAGCCCCCCAGGGAGGGACACTGAAGCTTTCTTT.

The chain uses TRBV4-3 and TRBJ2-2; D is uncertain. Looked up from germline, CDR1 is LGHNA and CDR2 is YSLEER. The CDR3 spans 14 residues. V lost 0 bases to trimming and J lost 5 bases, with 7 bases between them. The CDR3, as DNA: TGCGCCAGCAGCCAAGAGTCTGGTACCGGGGAGCTGTTTTTT. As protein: CASSQESGTGELFF.

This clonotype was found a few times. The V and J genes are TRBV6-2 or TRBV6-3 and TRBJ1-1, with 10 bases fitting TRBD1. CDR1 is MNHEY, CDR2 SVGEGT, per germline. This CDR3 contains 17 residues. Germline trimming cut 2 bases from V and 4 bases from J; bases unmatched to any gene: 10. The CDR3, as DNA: TGTGCCAGCAGTTACCGGGACAGGGGATTGACGAGCACTGAAGCTTTCTTT. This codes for CASSYRDRGLTSTEAFF.

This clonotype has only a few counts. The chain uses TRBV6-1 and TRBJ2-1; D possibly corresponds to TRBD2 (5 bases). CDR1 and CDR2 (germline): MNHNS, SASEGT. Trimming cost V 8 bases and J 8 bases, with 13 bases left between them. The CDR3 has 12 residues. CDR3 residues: CASQRSQDEQFF. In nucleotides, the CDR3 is TGTGCCAGCCAGCGGTCGCAGGATGAGCAGTTCTTC.

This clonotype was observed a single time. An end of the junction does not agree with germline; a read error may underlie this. The CDR3 DNA reads TGTGCCAGCAGCCAAGAACGGAACAGGGCCTACGAGCAGTACTTC. Protein sequence: CASSQERNRAYEQYF. The V gene is TRBV4-1, the J gene TRBJ2-7; D possibly corresponds to TRBD1 (6 bases). CDR1 and CDR2 (germline): MGHRA, YSYEKL. This CDR3 region has 15 residues.

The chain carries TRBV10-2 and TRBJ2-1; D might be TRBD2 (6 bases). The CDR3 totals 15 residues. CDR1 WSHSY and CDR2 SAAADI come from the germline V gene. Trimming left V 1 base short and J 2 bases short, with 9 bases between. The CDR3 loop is CASSEWGVAYNEQFF. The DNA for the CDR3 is TGCGCCAGCAGTGAGTGGGGGGTGGCCTACAATGAGCAGTTCTTC.

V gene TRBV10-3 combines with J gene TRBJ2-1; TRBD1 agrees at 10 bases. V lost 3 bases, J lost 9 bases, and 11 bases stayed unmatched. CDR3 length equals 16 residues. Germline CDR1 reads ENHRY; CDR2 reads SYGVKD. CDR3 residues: CAISDLTGTGVFEQFF. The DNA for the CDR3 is TGTGCCATCAGTGACCTTACCGGGACAGGGGTGTTTGAGCAGTTCTTC.

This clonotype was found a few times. CDR3 in amino acids: CASSDLSGQIRNEQFF. CDR3 coding DNA: TGTGCCAGCAGCGATTTATCGGGACAGATTAGGAATGAGCAGTTCTTC. The chain recombines TRBV14 with TRBJ2-1; 7 bases fit TRBD1. With 5 bases clipped from V and 7 bases from J, the junction kept 14 bases outside the gene matches. The length of the CDR3 is 16 residues. Per the germline V gene, CDR1 is SGHDN and CDR2 is FVKESK. The full variable domain, in which reference TRBV14 and TRBJ2-1 provide the parts outside the CDR3, is EAGVTQFPSHSVIEKGQTVTLRCDPISGHDNLYWYRRVMGKEIKFLLHFVKESKQDESGMPNNRFLAERTGGTYSTLKVQPAELEDSGVYFCASSDLSGQIRNEQFFGPGTRLTVL.

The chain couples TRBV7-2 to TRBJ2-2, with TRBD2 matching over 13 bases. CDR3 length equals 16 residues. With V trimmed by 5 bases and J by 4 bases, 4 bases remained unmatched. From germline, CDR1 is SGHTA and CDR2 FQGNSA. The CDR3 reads CASSTSGGAVTGELFF. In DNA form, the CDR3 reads TGTGCCAGCAGCACTAGCGGGGGGGCAGTCACCGGGGAGCTGTTTTTT.

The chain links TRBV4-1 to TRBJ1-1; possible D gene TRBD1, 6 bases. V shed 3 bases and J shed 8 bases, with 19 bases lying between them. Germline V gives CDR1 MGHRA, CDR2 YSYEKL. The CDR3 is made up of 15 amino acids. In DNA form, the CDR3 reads TGCGCCAGCAGCCACCGATATCAGGGGTTATGGGAAGCTTTCTTT. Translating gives CASSHRYQGLWEAFF.

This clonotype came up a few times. CDR3 in amino acids: CASNAQGEPYEQYV. In nucleotides, the CDR3 is TGTGCCAGCAATGCACAGGGGGAACCCTACGAGCAGTACGTC. The chain combines TRBV6-2 or TRBV6-3 with TRBJ2-7; 8 bases are shared with TRBD1. Germline CDR1 is MNHEY and CDR2 is SVGEGT. V was pared by 7 bases and J by 2 bases, with 7 bases of the junction left unmatched. CDR3 length: 14 residues.

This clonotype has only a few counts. As DNA, the CDR3 is TGTGCCAGCAGTGAAGCGCACGTGGCAGGGGGAGCGAACACCGGGGAGCTGTTTTTT. Its translation is CASSEAHVAGGANTGELFF. V usage is TRBV2 and J usage is TRBJ2-2; 7 positions match TRBD1. J was trimmed by 0 bases and V by 0 bases; bases with no gene match: 10. The CDR3 covers 19 residues. Germline CDR1 reads SNHLY; CDR2 reads FYNNEI.

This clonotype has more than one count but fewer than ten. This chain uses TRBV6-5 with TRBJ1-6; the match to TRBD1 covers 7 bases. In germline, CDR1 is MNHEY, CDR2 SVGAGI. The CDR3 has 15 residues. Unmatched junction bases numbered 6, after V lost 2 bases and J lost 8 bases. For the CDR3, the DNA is TGTGCCAGCAGTTACCGACAGGGATATGATTCACCCCTCCACTTT. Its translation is CASSYRQGYDSPLHF.

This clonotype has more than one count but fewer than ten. The CDR3 nucleotides read TGTGCCAGCAGCGCCGACCTCCTGGGCACTGAAGCTTTCTTT. Protein product: CASSADLLGTEAFF. This chain uses TRBV6-1 with TRBJ1-1; D gene ambiguous. V was cut by 6 bases and J by 4 bases, with 15 bases left in between. CDR1 is MNHNS, CDR2 SASEGT, per germline. This CDR3 comprises 14 residues.

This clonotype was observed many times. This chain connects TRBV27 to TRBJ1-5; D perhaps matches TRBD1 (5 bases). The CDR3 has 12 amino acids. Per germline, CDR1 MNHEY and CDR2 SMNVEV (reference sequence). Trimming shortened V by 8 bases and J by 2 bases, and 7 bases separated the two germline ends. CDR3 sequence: CASGAGNQPQHF. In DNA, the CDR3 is TGTGCCAGCGGGGCCGGCAATCAGCCCCAGCATTTT.

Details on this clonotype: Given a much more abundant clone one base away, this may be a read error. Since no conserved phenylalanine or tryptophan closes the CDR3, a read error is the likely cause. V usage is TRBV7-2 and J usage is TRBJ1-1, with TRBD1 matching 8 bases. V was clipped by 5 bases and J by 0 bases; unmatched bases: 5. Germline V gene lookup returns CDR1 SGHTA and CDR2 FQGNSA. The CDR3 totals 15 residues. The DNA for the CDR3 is TGTGCCAGCAGCATAAGACAGGGGTTGAACACTGAAGCTTTCTTA. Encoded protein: CASSIRQGLNTEAFL.

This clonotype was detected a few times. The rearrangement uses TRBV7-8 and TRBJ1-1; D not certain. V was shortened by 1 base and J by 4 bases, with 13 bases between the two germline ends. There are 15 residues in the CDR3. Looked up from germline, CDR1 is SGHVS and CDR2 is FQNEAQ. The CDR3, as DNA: TGTGCCAGCAGCTTAGGACGGTTAATAGGCACTGAAGCTTTCTTT. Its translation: CASSLGRLIGTEAFF. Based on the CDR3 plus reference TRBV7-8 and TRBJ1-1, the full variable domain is GAGVSQSPRYKVAKRGQDVALRCDPISGHVSLFWYQQALGQGPEFLTYFQNEAQLDKSGLPSDRFFAERPEGSVSTLKIQRTQQEDSAVYLCASSLGRLIGTEAFFGQGTRLTVV.

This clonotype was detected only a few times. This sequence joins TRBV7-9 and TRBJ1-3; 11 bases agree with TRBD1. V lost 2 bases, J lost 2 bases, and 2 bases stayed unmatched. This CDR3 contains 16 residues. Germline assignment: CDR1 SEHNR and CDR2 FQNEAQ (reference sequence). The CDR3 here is CASSLRGQGAGNTIYF. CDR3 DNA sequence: TGTGCCAGCAGCTTAAGGGGACAGGGGGCTGGAAACACCATATATTTT.